This T cell receptor beta chain was captured by sequencing in a study of CD8 T cells in Susac syndrome. After extraction with the RNeasy kit, roughly 0.45 to 1 ug of the RNA was reverse transcribed using random hexamers. The TCR beta CDR3 was amplified by immunoSEQ multiplex PCR across 54 Vbeta, 13 Jbeta. Each CDR3 protein gets one entry after TCRdb re-called the immunoSEQ multiplex PCR reads with MiXCR. The repertoire holds 180,000 or so distinct CDR3 sequences, with roughly 95% as singletons. The CDR3 runs 14 residues. V gave up 4 bases and J gave up 6 bases, with 15 bases separating them. CDR1 and CDR2 from the germline V gene are SGHRS and YFSETQ. Sequencing targeted TCR beta in blood CD8+ and CD4+ T cells. CD8+ and CD4+ T cells were negatively isolated; TEMRA cells were FACS-enriched.

The chain has TRBV5-1 and TRBJ2-3; the D gene is possibly TRBD2 (7 bases). The TCR comes from a human donor with multiple sclerosis. The specimen was CD4+ T cells from PBMCs. In DNA form, the CDR3 reads TGCGCCAGCAGCCTGAACGGGGGGCCGGATACGCAGTATTTT. Residues: CASSLNGGPDTQYF.